Presented here are 26 T cell receptor beta chains from one specimen sequenced in a study of blood T cell repertoires in COVID-19 (dated by TCRdb to 2020 to 2022). Libraries were built with the immunoSEQ multiplex PCR assay. This is the immuneACCESS table as TCRdb keeps it, with only in-frame sequences that have V and J called. A part of the clones is gone; compared with another copy, unresolved V genes explain less than half, and the rest is unexplained. In all, the sample holds 250,000 or so clones, and around nine tenths of those were seen once. The top ten clones comprise less than 14% of the sample. Sample: PBMCs or T cells enriched from blood (not recorded which). All receptors derive from a man aged 30 to 39 who had recovered from COVID-19.

CDR3 DNA sequence: TGTGCCAGCACCACGGGTGAGGCTTTCTCCTACGAGCAGTACTTC. This translates into CASTTGEAFSYEQYF. J is TRBJ2-7 and V is TRBV7-2; D is ambiguous. The CDR3 runs 15 residues. Trimming stripped 7 bases from V and 0 bases from J, with 16 bases between. Germline lookup yields CDR1 SGHTA and CDR2 FQGNSA.

This chain joins TRBV27 and TRBJ1-2; the match to TRBD1 covers 8 bases. The V and J ends lost 1 base and 0 bases, in that order; junction bases with no gene match: 1. The CDR3 sequence is 15 residues long. CDR1 MNHEY and CDR2 SMNVEV come from the germline V gene (reference sequence). CDR3 protein: CASSLLGQANYGYTF. In DNA, the CDR3 is TGTGCCAGCAGTTTATTGGGACAGGCTAACTATGGCTACACCTTC.

Written as DNA, the CDR3 is TGCGCCAGCAGCCAAGGGACTTACTCCTACGAGCAGTACTTC. Amino acid sequence: CASSQGTYSYEQYF. V usage is TRBV4-3 and J usage is TRBJ2-7, with TRBD2 as a possible D gene (5 bases). CDR1 is LGHNA, CDR2 YSLEER, per germline. V lost 1 base and J 0 bases, leaving 7 bases between the germline ends. The CDR3 consists of 14 residues.

The chain links TRBV2 to TRBJ1-5; D not resolved. Germline assignment: CDR1 SNHLY and CDR2 FYNNEI. The V gene lost 10 bases and the J gene lost 3 bases, with 13 bases spanning the gap. The CDR3 runs to 13 residues. CDR3 nucleotides: TGTGCCACCGCCATCGAACTCAATCAGCCCCAGCATTTT. Translating it yields CATAIELNQPQHF.

The chain has TRBV28 and TRBJ1-3; 8 nucleotides align to TRBD1. Looked up from germline, CDR1 is MDHEN and CDR2 is SYDVKM. With 5 bases clipped from V and 4 bases from J, the junction kept 7 bases outside the gene matches. The CDR3 has 15 residues. This CDR3 reads CASSHAGGEGNTIYF. As DNA, the CDR3 is TGTGCCAGCAGTCACGCAGGGGGCGAAGGAAACACCATATATTTT.

The chain joins TRBV28 to TRBJ1-5, with D hard to call. Germline loops: CDR1 MDHEN, CDR2 SYDVKM. The CDR3 loop spans 13 amino acids. V gave up 11 bases and J gave up 1 base, with 12 bases separating them. CDR3 nucleotide sequence: TGTGCCGAGCGGGGAGGGAGCAATCAGCCCCAGCATTTT. Translating gives CAERGGSNQPQHF. The entire variable domain, with the rest obtained from reference TRBV28 and TRBJ1-5, is as follows: DVKVTQSSRYLVKRTGEKVFLECVQDMDHENMFWYRQDPGLGLRLIYFSYDVKMKEKGDIPEGYSVSREKKERFSLILESASTNQTSMYLCAERGGSNQPQHFGDGTRLSIL.

The chain combines TRBV9 with TRBJ2-2, with TRBD1 identical over 7 bases. The junction had 6 bases not matched to a gene; V was cut back by 3 bases and J by 4 bases. The CDR3 loop spans 15 amino acids. Germline CDR1 is SGDLS and CDR2 is YYNGEE. CDR3 protein: CASSAYRGGTGELFF. In DNA, the CDR3 is TGTGCCAGCAGCGCCTACAGGGGTGGCACCGGGGAGCTGTTTTTT.

The V and J genes are TRBV5-1 and TRBJ1-2, with 7 bases aligning to TRBD1. Trimming cost V 1 base and J 7 bases; bases outside gene matches: 7. Germline V lookup: CDR1 SGHRS, CDR2 YFSETQ. CDR3 length equals 14 residues. CDR3 in DNA: TGCGCCAGCAGCTTGACAGGGGCCAATGTTGGCTACACCTTC. This codes for CASSLTGANVGYTF.

The chain couples TRBV28 to TRBJ1-6, with D tentatively TRBD1 (6 bases). Germline CDR1 MDHEN, CDR2 SYDVKM. The CDR3 totals 15 residues. With 6 bases removed from V and 7 bases from J, the gap between germline ends came to 16 bases. CDR3 sequence reads: CASRITGTQNSPLHF. The CDR3 nucleotides are TGTGCCAGCAGAATAACCGGGACACAGAATTCACCCCTCCACTTT.

The chain employs TRBV7-2 and TRBJ1-2, with D possibly being TRBD1 (6 bases). This CDR3 has 15 amino acids. Per the germline V gene, CDR1 is SGHTA and CDR2 is FQGNSA. V lost 3 bases, J lost 2 bases, and 13 bases lay in between. The CDR3 sequence is CASSFTGRGNYGYTF. In nucleotides, the CDR3 is TGTGCCAGCAGCTTCACAGGGAGGGGGAACTATGGCTACACCTTC.

V and J are TRBV5-6 and TRBJ2-5; no firm D call. Trimming cost V 1 base and J 5 bases, with 15 bases left between them. The CDR3 spans 15 residues. Germline CDR1 SGHDT, CDR2 YYEEEE. The CDR3 here is CASSLRLPAGETQYF. The CDR3 DNA is TGTGCCAGCAGCTTGCGACTCCCGGCCGGTGAGACCCAGTACTTC. The whole variable domain, remainder taken from reference TRBV5-6 and TRBJ2-5, is DAGVTQSPTHLIKTRGQQVTLRCSPKSGHDTVSWYQQALGQGPQFIFQYYEEEERQRGNFPDRFSGHQFPNYSSELNVNALLLGDSALYLCASSLRLPAGETQYFGPGTRLLVL.

The J gene is TRBJ2-2, the V gene TRBV7-9; tentative D call: TRBD2 (5 bases). Germline V gene data show CDR1 as SEHNR and CDR2 as FQNEAQ (reference sequence). The V gene lost 1 base and the J gene lost 4 bases, with 10 bases spanning the gap. The CDR3 loop spans 15 amino acids. In DNA, the CDR3 is TGTGCCAGCAGCTTAGAACTAGTATTCACCGGGGAGCTGTTTTTT. Translating gives CASSLELVFTGELFF.

J is TRBJ2-3 and V is TRBV11-2; D not resolved. V was cut by 1 base and J by 6 bases, with 14 bases left in between. Per germline, CDR1 SGHAT and CDR2 FQNNGV. The CDR3 is 15 residues long. The chain's CDR3 is CASSLGGSSYDTQYF. The CDR3 DNA reads TGTGCCAGCAGCTTAGGCGGATCGTCGTACGATACGCAGTATTTT.

V and J are TRBV10-1 and TRBJ1-2, with D unclear. The CDR3 is made up of 20 amino acids. In germline, CDR1 is WNHNN, CDR2 SYGVQD (reference sequence). Trimming took 0 bases from V and 9 from J, leaving 32 bases between them. CDR3 sequence (DNA): TGCGCCAGCAGTGAGTCGTCAGGCGTCCACCTCCGTCCCCATCGTTGGTGCTACACCTTC. Translated: CASSESSGVHLRPHRWCYTF.

J is TRBJ2-7 and V is TRBV28, with a possible D match to TRBD2 (5 bases). The ends were cut back, 7 bases at V and 5 bases at J, with 15 bases in the middle. The length of the CDR3 is 13 residues. Germline lookup yields CDR1 MDHEN and CDR2 SYDVKM. The CDR3 nucleotides read TGTGCCAGCAACCGGGGTGCCTGGGACGAGCAGTACTTC. Its translation: CASNRGAWDEQYF.

J is TRBJ1-1 and V is TRBV30, with D tentatively TRBD1 (5 bases). The germline CDR1 and CDR2 sequences are GTSNPN and SVGIG (reference sequence). The V and J ends lost 8 bases and 0 bases respectively, with 13 bases between them. This CDR3 is 13 amino acids long. CDR3 sequence reads: CAGNRGMNTEAFF. The CDR3 nucleotides are TGTGCCGGAAACCGGGGGATGAACACTGAAGCTTTCTTT.

This clone occurred once. V usage is TRBV12-3 or TRBV12-4 and J usage is TRBJ1-2, with D hard to call. The CDR3 has 12 residues. Trimming removed 6 bases from V and 6 bases from J, with 11 bases in between. DNA of the CDR3: TGTGCCAGCAGCTCCACGAGCCATGGCTACACCTTC. This encodes CASSSTSHGYTF.

The V gene is TRBV3-1 (or the pseudogene TRBV3-2), the J gene TRBJ1-2, with D possibly being TRBD1 (5 bases). The CDR3 has 13 amino acids. Germline V CDR1 and CDR2: LGHDT, YNNKEL (reference sequence). The V end was cut by 0 bases, the J end by 10 bases, with 12 bases between. CDR3 coding DNA: TGTGCCAGCAGCCAAGAAGGTCGGGACTCCTACACCTTC. It is translated as CASSQEGRDSYTF.

The chain couples TRBV6-6 to TRBJ2-7, with 8 bases that match TRBD1. Germline CDR1 and CDR2: MNHNY and SVGAGI (reference sequence). V was pared by 6 bases and J by 3 bases, with 7 bases of the junction left unmatched. This CDR3 comprises 14 residues. CDR3 amino acids: CASRTGTGIYEQYF. The CDR3 region has the DNA TGTGCCAGCAGAACCGGGACAGGTATCTACGAGCAGTACTTC.

The chain links TRBV29-1 to TRBJ2-3; 9 bases agree with TRBD1. The germline CDR1 and CDR2 sequences are SQVTM and ANQGSEA. This CDR3 spans 14 amino acids. With 4 bases clipped from V and 4 bases from J, the junction kept 6 bases outside the gene matches. The CDR3 loop is CSVVGQGSPDTQYF. In DNA, the CDR3 is TGCAGCGTTGTGGGACAGGGTAGCCCAGATACGCAGTATTTT.

This clone was observed once. Other DNA sequences of this sample code for an identical CDR3. V gene TRBV7-2 combines with J gene TRBJ1-5; D remains unclear. The CDR3 spans 13 residues. Per germline, CDR1 SGHTA and CDR2 FQGNSA. V shed 0 bases and J shed 5 bases, with 5 bases lying between them. The CDR3 region has the DNA TGTGCCAGCAGCTTAGCGCGGGATCAGCCCCAGCATTTT. Its protein product is CASSLARDQPQHF. The full variable domain, rest sourced from reference TRBV7-2 and TRBJ1-5, is GAGVSQSPSNKVTEKGKDVELRCDPISGHTALYWYRQSLGQGLEFLIYFQGNSAPDKSGLPSDRFSAERTGGSVSTLTIQRTQQEDSAVYLCASSLARDQPQHFGDGTRLSIL.

The V call is TRBV12-3 or TRBV12-4, the J call TRBJ1-1; D is ambiguous. The ends were cut back, 6 bases at V and 10 bases at J, with 15 bases in the middle. The CDR3 totals 12 residues. Here the CDR3 reads CASSPVLNGAFF. In DNA, the CDR3 is TGTGCCAGCAGCCCTGTACTTAACGGAGCTTTCTTT.

V usage is TRBV7-2 and J usage is TRBJ2-1; D gene uncertain. From germline, CDR1 is SGHTA and CDR2 FQGNSA. The CDR3 runs to 12 residues. The V end lost 3 bases, the J end lost 11 bases, and 11 bases lay between the germline ends. The CDR3 DNA follows: TGTGCCAGCAGCTTGACCACTACCAAGCAGTTCTTC. Translated, it gives CASSLTTTKQFF.

The chain uses TRBV10-3 and TRBJ2-3; D may be TRBD2 (6 bases). Between the trimmed V and J ends, which lost 10 bases and 3 bases, there was a span of 17 bases. CDR3 length: 14 amino acids. Germline CDR1 ENHRY, CDR2 SYGVKD. CDR3 DNA sequence: TGTGCCACTAGTTTTGGGACTGTTACAGATACGCAGTATTTT. Amino acid sequence: CATSFGTVTDTQYF.

The chain joins TRBV15 to TRBJ1-5, with 7 nucleotides matching TRBD1. The V gene's germline CDR1 is LNHNV and CDR2 YYDKDF (reference sequence). The CDR3 totals 16 residues. V was pared by 5 bases and J by 2 bases, with 9 bases of the junction left unmatched. CDR3 residues: CATSPKTGLRNQPQHF. The CDR3 DNA sequence: TGTGCCACCAGCCCTAAGACAGGGTTACGCAATCAGCCCCAGCATTTT.

DNA of the CDR3: TGTGCCAGCAGCTTGTTGGCAAGGGGGCGACCCGATAATTCACCCCTCCACTTT. It specifies CASSLLARGRPDNSPLHF. The gene calls are TRBV5-6 and TRBJ1-6, with 7 bases lining up with TRBD1. V was pared by 1 base and J by 5 bases, with 12 bases of the junction left unmatched. This CDR3 spans 18 amino acids. The germline gives CDR1 SGHDT, CDR2 YYEEEE.